These 23 T cell receptor beta chains originate from one sample sequenced in a study of T cell responses to AZD1222 COVID-19 vaccine. Sequencing used immunoSEQ multiplex PCR; TCRdb keeps in-frame clones, though not all of them. The sample includes 150,000 to 190,000 clones, more than 85% of them seen just once. The specimen was peripheral blood, collected after recovery from COVID-19. Receptor source: an adult who had recovered from COVID-19.

V gene TRBV6-6 combines with J gene TRBJ1-3, with D hard to call. CDR1 MNHNY and CDR2 SVGAGI come from the germline V gene (reference sequence). The CDR3 has 15 residues. With 0 bases removed from V and 3 bases from J, the gap between germline ends came to 9 bases. The CDR3 DNA follows: TGTGCCAGCAGTTACTCGAATGCGGGTGGAAACACCATATATTTT. This codes for CASSYSNAGGNTIYF.

The J gene is TRBJ1-3, the V gene TRBV19; tentatively, D is TRBD1 (6 bases). Germline V lookup: CDR1 LNHDA, CDR2 SQIVND (reference sequence). CDR3 size: 16 residues. Trimming pared 2 bases from V and 0 bases from J, leaving 11 bases between. This CDR3 reads CASSISRTDSGNTIYF. Written as DNA, the CDR3 is TGTGCCAGTAGTATATCGCGGACAGACTCTGGAAACACCATATATTTT.

The rearrangement links TRBV13 to TRBJ1-2; D gene uncertain. The V end was cut by 4 bases, the J end by 9 bases, with 18 bases between. The CDR3 is 14 amino acids. Germline V gene data show CDR1 as PRHDT and CDR2 as FYEKMQ (reference sequence). The CDR3 spells CASSSWIDTRSYTF. The DNA for the CDR3 is TGTGCCAGCAGCTCCTGGATCGATACGAGGAGCTACACCTTC.

The chain recombines TRBV19 with TRBJ1-2; D remains unclear. The CDR3 totals 14 residues. V dropped 4 bases and J dropped 7 bases, with 16 bases sitting between them. Germline CDR1 reads LNHDA; CDR2 reads SQIVND (reference sequence). The CDR3 nucleotides are TGTGCCAGTAGTACCGAACGACAACAAAGTGGCTACACCTTC. As protein: CASSTERQQSGYTF.

The chain has TRBV7-9 and TRBJ2-7, with TRBD1 identical over 10 bases. Per the germline V gene, CDR1 is SEHNR and CDR2 is FQNEAQ (reference sequence). J lost 5 bases, V lost 6 bases, and 10 bases had no gene match. The CDR3 covers 15 residues. The CDR3 sequence is CASSFTTGGLDEQYF. Written as DNA, the CDR3 is TGTGCCAGCAGTTTCACGACAGGGGGCCTAGACGAGCAGTACTTC.

This chain links TRBV2 with TRBJ2-5, with 9 nucleotides matching TRBD2. The V segment lost 9 bases and the J segment 4 bases; nucleotides outside the gene matches: 9. Germline CDR1 and CDR2: SNHLY and FYNNEI. The CDR3 runs to 14 residues. DNA for the CDR3: TGTGCCAGAGGGTGGCGGGGGGGCGCAGAGACCCAGTACTTC. Its translation: CARGWRGGAETQYF. Together with reference TRBV2 and TRBJ2-5, the CDR3 gives the full variable domain: EPEVTQTPSHQVTQMGQEVILRCVPISNHLYFYWYRQILGQKVEFLVSFYNNEISEKSEIFDDQFSVERPDGSNFTLKIRSTKLEDSAMYFCARGWRGGAETQYFGPGTRLLVL.

This clone appeared a single time. This sequence joins TRBV3-1 (or the pseudogene TRBV3-2) and TRBJ1-1; D unresolved. Germline values: CDR1 LGHDT, CDR2 YNNKEL (reference sequence). Trimming left V 6 bases short and J 4 bases short, with 18 bases between. This CDR3 has 15 amino acids. The CDR3 region has the DNA TGTGCCAGCAGTCGAAAGGCCATAACTCCCACTGAAGCTTTCTTT. This sequence encodes CASSRKAITPTEAFF.

This chain links TRBV30 with TRBJ1-1; D ambiguous. This CDR3 comprises 15 residues. CDR1 and CDR2 from the germline V gene are GTSNPN and SVGIG (reference sequence). V was pared by 3 bases and J by 2 bases, with 16 bases between. CDR3 sequence reads: CAWRLARYPNTEAFF. CDR3 sequence (DNA): TGTGCCTGGAGACTGGCCCGGTACCCTAACACTGAAGCTTTCTTT.

The chain employs TRBV4-1 and TRBJ1-1; D uncertain. The V end lost 0 bases, the J end lost 1 base, and 9 bases lay between the germline ends. Per germline, CDR1 MGHRA and CDR2 YSYEKL. The CDR3 length is 15 residues. CDR3 residues: CASSQEGSPNTEAFF. The CDR3 DNA is TGCGCCAGCAGCCAAGAGGGCAGCCCGAACACTGAAGCTTTCTTT.

The rearrangement joins TRBV1 to TRBJ2-3. TRBV1 is a pseudogene segment. CDR3 length equals 10 residues. CDR3 coding DNA: TGCACCCCCGGACCAGATACGCAGTATTTT. Its protein product is CTPGPDTQYF.

The chain joins TRBV7-9 to TRBJ1-1, with 8 bases lining up with TRBD1. The CDR3 length is 14 residues. After removal of 3 bases from V and 6 bases from J, the junction contained 6 bases not matched to a gene. The germline gives CDR1 SEHNR, CDR2 FQNEAQ (reference sequence). Here the CDR3 reads CASSLVQGVAEAFF. CDR3 nucleotide sequence: TGTGCCAGCAGCTTGGTACAGGGGGTCGCTGAAGCTTTCTTT.

The V and J genes are TRBV5-6 and TRBJ1-3, with a tentative D call TRBD1 (6 bases). The V gene lost 2 bases and the J gene lost 2 bases, with 14 bases spanning the gap. The germline V gene has CDR1 SGHDT and CDR2 YYEEEE. This CDR3 comprises 16 residues. In DNA form, the CDR3 reads TGTGCCAGCAGCTTACCGGGACACCTCACTGGAAACACCATATATTTT. This sequence encodes CASSLPGHLTGNTIYF.

In this sample, this clone turned up once. This sequence joins TRBV5-1 and TRBJ2-7, with D perhaps TRBD1 or TRBD2 (6 bases each). Germline values: CDR1 SGHRS, CDR2 YFSETQ. The CDR3 totals 14 residues. V was trimmed by 4 bases and J by 5 bases, leaving 16 bases between them. The CDR3 sequence is CASSLGGNKDEQYF. CDR3 in DNA: TGCGCCAGCAGCCTCGGGGGCAATAAAGACGAGCAGTACTTC.

This chain links TRBV6-1 with TRBJ1-1; D is possibly TRBD1 (5 bases). The germline CDR1 and CDR2 sequences are MNHNS and SASEGT. The V and J ends lost 1 base and 7 bases respectively, with 10 bases between them. The CDR3 has 13 amino acids. The CDR3 is CASSEGGWGEAFF. CDR3 bases: TGTGCCAGCAGTGAAGGGGGCTGGGGTGAAGCTTTCTTT.

This chain uses TRBV7-2 with TRBJ2-1; 8 bases line up with TRBD2. This CDR3 spans 16 amino acids. Germline assignment: CDR1 SGHTA and CDR2 FQGNSA. The ends lost 3 bases at V and 4 bases at J; junction bases unmatched: 8. The CDR3, as DNA: TGTGCCAGCAGCTTCGTCGGCGGGGGGCGGTACAATGAGCAGTTCTTC. Translation gives CASSFVGGGRYNEQFF.

The V gene is TRBV10-3, the J gene TRBJ2-1; weak D call: TRBD2 (5 bases). CDR3 length: 14 residues. Looked up from germline, CDR1 is ENHRY and CDR2 is SYGVKD. V shed 0 bases and J shed 4 bases, with 7 bases lying between them. CDR3 coding DNA: TGTGCCATCAGTGAGTCGACGGGGTACAATGAGCAGTTCTTC. Amino acid sequence: CAISESTGYNEQFF.

The CDR3 loop reads CASSGVGSYNEQFF. The CDR3 DNA follows: TGTGCCAGCAGCGGGGTGGGTTCCTACAATGAGCAGTTCTTC. The chain couples TRBV9 to TRBJ2-1; D gene unclear. Trimming cost V 3 bases and J 1 base, with 8 bases left between them. From germline, CDR1 is SGDLS and CDR2 YYNGEE. The CDR3 sequence is 14 residues long.

The genes are TRBV20-1 and TRBJ1-4; a possible D gene is TRBD1 (5 bases). From germline, CDR1 is DFQATT and CDR2 SNEGSKA (reference sequence). The CDR3 runs to 11 residues. V gave up 6 bases and J gave up 8 bases, with 10 bases separating them. For the CDR3, the DNA is TGCAGTGCCGGGACGGGAGAAAAACTGTTTTTT. This encodes CSAGTGEKLFF.

The gene calls are TRBV11-2 and TRBJ2-1; D assignment may be TRBD1 or TRBD2 (5 bases each). Germline lookup yields CDR1 SGHAT and CDR2 FQNNGV. The germline V and J ends were trimmed by 4 bases and 4 bases, with 8 bases remaining between them. This CDR3 contains 13 residues. As DNA, the CDR3 is TGTGCCAGCAGCTCCGGGGCTTACAATGAGCAGTTCTTC. Protein: CASSSGAYNEQFF. The whole variable domain, remainder taken from reference TRBV11-2 and TRBJ2-1, is EAGVAQSPRYKIIEKRQSVAFWCNPISGHATLYWYQQILGQGPKLLIQFQNNGVVDDSQLPKDRFSAERLKGVDSTLKIQPAKLEDSAVYLCASSSGAYNEQFFGPGTRLTVL.

The genes are TRBV10-3 and TRBJ2-7; D not resolved. Deletions cut 0 bases from V and 1 base from J, with 7 bases between. The CDR3 spans 14 residues. Germline V gene data show CDR1 as ENHRY and CDR2 as SYGVKD. DNA of the CDR3: TGTGCCATCAGTGAGTCGATGATGTCCTACGAGCAGTACTTC. Amino acids: CAISESMMSYEQYF.

The V and J genes are TRBV6-5 and TRBJ1-2; D uncertain. The V end lost 6 bases, the J end lost 2 bases, and 10 bases lay between the germline ends. Germline CDR1 and CDR2: MNHEY and SVGAGI. The CDR3 has 13 residues. CDR3 in DNA: TGTGCCAGCAGCCAAGACCGAAACTATGGCTACACCTTC. This translates into CASSQDRNYGYTF.

The chain recombines TRBV28 with TRBJ1-5, with TRBD1 matching 9 bases. The trim removed 7 bases at V and 0 bases at J, leaving 10 bases unmatched. Germline CDR1 reads MDHEN; CDR2 reads SYDVKM. There are 17 residues in the CDR3. CDR3 loop: CASKGTGLYNSNQPQHF. In DNA, the CDR3 is TGTGCCAGCAAAGGGACAGGGCTCTACAATAGCAATCAGCCCCAGCATTTT.

This clone was recorded only once. The rearrangement links TRBV18 to TRBJ2-6; D unresolved. Germline V gene sequence: CDR1 KGHSH, CDR2 LQKENI. There are 15 residues in the CDR3. With 0 bases removed from V and 2 bases from J, the gap between germline ends came to 5 bases. The DNA of the CDR3 is TGTGCCAGCTCACCACCCGTACCTGGGGCCAACGTCCTGACTTTC. This sequence encodes CASSPPVPGANVLTF.